The rows below give T cell receptor beta chains drawn from one sample of a study of cytomegalovirus exposure and HLA in healthy donors. The assay was immunoSEQ multiplex PCR, and TCRdb's table has in-frame clones only and misses some. There are 90,000 to 150,000 clones in the sample; roughly nine tenths occur only once, and about 4% lies in the top ten. Specimen: PBMCs. The source of these receptors is a man younger than 35 in good health and CMV-seropositive. Both conserved end residues are part of each CDR3. Fields, in order: clone size, J gene, D gene, V gene, CDR3 DNA, CDR3 protein. D genes are given only for firm matches. Size values are once, few and many counts, or a class for expanded clones, and some rows have none.

once TRBJ2-7 NA TRBV4-1 TGCGCCAGCAGCCCCCCGGTGAGGGAGCAGTACTTC CASSPPVREQYF
NA TRBJ2-5 NA TRBV25-1 TGTGCCAGCAGTGACTCTTGGAGAACCCAGTACTTC CASSDSWRTQYF
few TRBJ2-3 TRBD2 TRBV6-1 TGTGCCAGCACCGGGGGGGCAGGAGGCACAGATACGCAGTATTTT CASTGGAGGTDTQYF
NA TRBJ1-5 NA TRBV19 TGTGCCAGTATTGGGCAGGGCCAAGTTTCGCCCCAGCATTTT CASIGQGQVSPQHF
NA TRBJ1-2 TRBD1 TRBV19 TGTGCCAGTCGAAAAGGTACAGGGGGAAATGGCTACACCTTC CASRKGTGGNGYTF
NA TRBJ1-1 TRBD1 TRBV27 TGTGCCAGCAGTCATAACAGGGGGCGAGGGACTGAAGCTTTCTTT CASSHNRGRGTEAFF
NA TRBJ2-3 NA TRBV5-6 TGTGCCAGCAGCTTGGTTCGGACTAGCACAGATACGCAGTATTTT CASSLVRTSTDTQYF
NA TRBJ1-5 TRBD1 TRBV2 TGTGCCAGCACAAGACAGGGGGATCAGCCCCAGCATTTT CASTRQGDQPQHF
NA TRBJ2-7 NA TRBV28 TGTGCCAGCAGCATCCTCGGGAATGTCTACGAGCAGTACTTC CASSILGNVYEQYF
NA TRBJ2-2 TRBD2 TRBV6-1 TGTGCCAGTAGCACGACTAGCGGGGAGGGCGGGGAGCTGTTTTTT CASSTTSGEGGELFF
NA TRBJ2-3 TRBD2 TRBV7-8 TGTGCCAGCAGCTTAGTTGCGGGGGGGACCACAGATACGCAGTATTTT CASSLVAGGTTDTQYF
few TRBJ2-6 TRBD1 TRBV5-1 TGCGCCAGCAGACCTTACACCGGACAGGGGGCGCCCGGGGCCAACGTCCTGACTTTC CASRPYTGQGAPGANVLTF
NA TRBJ2-3 TRBD1 TRBV2 TGTGCCAGCAGTGTAGGCAGGGGGCGGGCAGATACGCAGTATTTT CASSVGRGRADTQYF
NA TRBJ2-3 TRBD2 TRBV27 TGTGCCAGCAGTTTAAATCCTAGCGGGGTCTCAGATACGCAGTATTTT CASSLNPSGVSDTQYF
NA TRBJ1-5 NA TRBV28 TGTGCCAGCAGCCTCCTGGGAGGTAATCAGCCCCAGCATTTT CASSLLGGNQPQHF
few TRBJ2-2 TRBD1 TRBV6-4 TGTGCCAGCAGTGACAGGGGGCTTGACACCGGGGAGCTGTTTTTT CASSDRGLDTGELFF
NA TRBJ1-2 NA TRBV2 TGTGCCAGCATTGGACAGAACTATGGCTACACCTTC CASIGQNYGYTF
NA TRBJ2-7 NA TRBV18 TGTGCCAGCTCACCAGGAGGTCTCGGGGAGCAGTACTTC CASSPGGLGEQYF
once TRBJ2-1 NA TRBV6-4 TGTGCCAGCAGTGACTCGAAGGGGTACAATGAGCAGTTCTTC CASSDSKGYNEQFF
once TRBJ2-7 NA TRBV5-1 TGCGCCAGCAGTCCGCCGGGGGAACCCTACGAGCAGTACTTC CASSPPGEPYEQYF
few TRBJ1-2 TRBD1 TRBV11-2 TGTGCCAGCATCTTGGGTCCGGGACAGGGCGTTGTTGGGGAGGGCTACACCTTC CASILGPGQGVVGEGYTF
few TRBJ2-5 TRBD2 TRBV30 TGTGCCTGGAGTGTGAAGCTAGCGGGGGTAGAGACCCAGTACTTC CAWSVKLAGVETQYF
NA TRBJ2-1 TRBD2 TRBV9 TGTGCCAGCAGCTCCGGGACTACCTCCACCTACAATGAGCAGTTCTTC CASSSGTTSTYNEQFF
NA TRBJ1-1 NA TRBV6-5 TGTGCCAGCAGTCCCTTACGGGATCCTGAAGCTTTCTTT CASSPLRDPEAFF
NA TRBJ1-3 TRBD1 TRBV10-3 TGTGCCGCAGGACAGGGATCATCAGGAAACACCATATATTTT CAAGQGSSGNTIYF
NA TRBJ2-3 NA TRBV5-4 TGTGCCAGCAGCTTGGGAGGCCCGGGGAGCACAGATACGCAGTATTTT CASSLGGPGSTDTQYF
NA TRBJ1-1 NA TRBV7-9 TGTGCCAGCAGCTTAGACAGGAACACTGAAGCTTTCTTT CASSLDRNTEAFF
NA TRBJ2-2 NA TRBV13 TGTGCCAGCAGCCCTGAATGGGGGGGCCGAGCTACCGGGGAGCTGTTTTTT CASSPEWGGRATGELFF
NA TRBJ1-4 TRBD1 TRBV7-8 TGTGCCAGCAGCTTATCAAACCCCCAGGGGGGCGGTGAAAAACTGTTTTTT CASSLSNPQGGGEKLFF
once TRBJ2-3 NA TRBV9 TGTGCCAGCAGCGTAGATGCCAGGGGCACAGATACGCAGTATTTT CASSVDARGTDTQYF
NA TRBJ1-4 TRBD1 TRBV2 TGTGCCAGCAGTGGGTCAGGGGGCATCTATGAAAAACTGTTTTTT CASSGSGGIYEKLFF
NA TRBJ2-7 NA TRBV7-2 TGTGCCAGCAGCCCGCCAGAACGGTTCGGCGGCGAGCAGTACTTC CASSPPERFGGEQYF
few TRBJ1-6 TRBD1 TRBV6-5 TGTGCCAGCACTTCGGGACAGACTTCACCCCTCCACTTT CASTSGQTSPLHF
NA TRBJ2-1 TRBD2 TRBV6-1 TGTGCCAGCAGTGAAGGAGTAGCGGGGACACCATACAATGAGCAGTTCTTC CASSEGVAGTPYNEQFF
NA TRBJ2-7 NA TRBV27 TGTGCCAGCAGTTTAACGGGGGGCGAGACCTACGAGCAGTACTTC CASSLTGGETYEQYF
NA TRBJ2-5 TRBD1 TRBV19 TGTGCCAGTAGTCCTTGGACAGGGGATGAGACCCAGTACTTC CASSPWTGDETQYF
NA TRBJ2-6 NA TRBV5-6 TGTGCCAGCAGCCCAGGGGCTGGGGCCAACGTCCTGACTTTC CASSPGAGANVLTF
NA TRBJ1-6 TRBD1 TRBV2 TGTGCCAGCACTCTAAGGGGGCTCTATAATTCACCCCTCCACTTT CASTLRGLYNSPLHF
NA TRBJ2-7 NA TRBV14 TGTGCCAGCAGCCCCTACCCTTTACCCTACGAGCAGTACTTC CASSPYPLPYEQYF
once TRBJ2-7 NA TRBV5-6 TGTGCCAGCAGCCCCGAGGAGGGGAACTCCTACGAGCAGTACTTC CASSPEEGNSYEQYF